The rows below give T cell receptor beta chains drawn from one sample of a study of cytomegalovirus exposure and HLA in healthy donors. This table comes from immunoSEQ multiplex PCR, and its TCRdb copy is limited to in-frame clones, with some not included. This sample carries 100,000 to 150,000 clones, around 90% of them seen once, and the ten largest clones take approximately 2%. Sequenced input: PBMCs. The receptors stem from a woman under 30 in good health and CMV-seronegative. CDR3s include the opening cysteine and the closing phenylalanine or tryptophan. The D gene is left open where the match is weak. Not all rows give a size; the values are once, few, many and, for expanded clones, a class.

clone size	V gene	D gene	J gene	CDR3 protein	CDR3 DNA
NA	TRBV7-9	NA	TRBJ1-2	CASSLDAGAYGYTF	TGTGCCAGCAGCTTAGACGCGGGGGCCTATGGCTACACCTTC
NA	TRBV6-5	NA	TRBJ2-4	CASSPGGNIQYF	TGTGCCAGCAGCCCCGGTGGAAACATTCAGTACTTC
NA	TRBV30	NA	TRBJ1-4	CAWSVGQLNEKLFF	TGTGCCTGGAGTGTTGGGCAGTTAAATGAAAAACTGTTTTTT
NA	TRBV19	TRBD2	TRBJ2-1	CASSITSGSSNEQFF	TGTGCCAGTAGTATTACTAGCGGGAGTAGCAATGAGCAGTTCTTC
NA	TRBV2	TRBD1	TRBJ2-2	CASSAPGGASGELFF	TGTGCCAGCAGTGCCCCAGGGGGCGCCTCCGGGGAGCTGTTTTTT
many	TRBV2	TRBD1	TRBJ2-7	CASTRTGGSYEQYF	TGTGCCAGCACTCGGACAGGGGGCTCCTACGAGCAGTACTTC
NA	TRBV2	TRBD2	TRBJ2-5	CASALAEETQYF	TGTGCCAGCGCACTAGCGGAAGAGACCCAGTACTTC
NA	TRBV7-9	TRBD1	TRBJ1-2	CASSIKQRERTGTRGYTF	TGTGCCAGCAGCATAAAACAACGAGAAAGGACAGGGACGAGAGGCTACACCTTC
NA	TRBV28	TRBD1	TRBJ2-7	CASRTPGTGHYEQYF	TGTGCCAGCAGAACCCCCGGGACAGGGCACTACGAGCAGTACTTC
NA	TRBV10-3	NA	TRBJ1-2	CAISESSGPDGYTF	TGTGCCATCAGTGAGTCGAGCGGTCCTGATGGCTACACCTTC